A single sample is the source of the 29 T cell receptor beta chains below, sequenced in a study of regulatory T cells in long-lasting Graves disease. CDR3 regions were amplified by Arm-PCR using iRepertoire HTBI primers to build TCR beta libraries. TCRdb reanalysed the multiplex PCR reads using MiXCR and keeps one entry per CDR3 protein. This table holds about 620,000 distinct CDR3 sequences, roughly 15% found once. As for time point: newly diagnosed GD, antithyroid drugs for less than 3 months. Scientists built the TCR library using RNA that was extracted from PBMCs. This sample was shared with a second study, whose subject was T cells in Graves' hyperthyroidism and ophthalmopathy.

Sequenced here: peripheral blood mononuclear cells (PBMCs), sampled at new diagnosis, from a patient treated with antithyroid drugs. These receptors were obtained from a young woman with Graves disease.

This clonotype has more than one count but fewer than ten. This chain joins TRBV12-3 or TRBV12-4 and TRBJ2-7, with TRBD1 matching 7 bases. This CDR3 is built from 14 residues. After removal of 5 bases from V and 5 bases from J, the junction contained 9 bases not matched to a gene. DNA of the CDR3: TGTGCCAGCAGTCTATGGCAGGGGACAGACGAGCAGTACTTC. Translating gives CASSLWQGTDEQYF.

The chain uses TRBV5-1 and TRBJ2-3; D is ambiguous. Trimming left V 0 bases short and J 2 bases short, with 10 bases between. Germline assignment: CDR1 SGHRS and CDR2 YFSETQ. The CDR3 is 15 amino acids. The CDR3 here is CASSLEQQPTDTQYF. As DNA, the CDR3 is TGCGCCAGCAGCTTGGAGCAGCAGCCCACAGATACGCAGTATTTT.

This clonotype was recorded many times. The chain recombines TRBV28 with TRBJ1-2; 10 nucleotides align to TRBD1. Germline assignment: CDR1 MDHEN and CDR2 SYDVKM. The CDR3 consists of 15 residues. Trimming cost V 4 bases and J 4 bases; bases outside gene matches: 6. Here the CDR3 reads CASSSRQGAAYGYTF. CDR3 DNA: TGTGCCAGCAGTTCCCGACAGGGGGCGGCCTATGGCTACACCTTC.

This clonotype occurred many times. The CDR3 reads CASSLLAGGTYNEQFF. Written as DNA, the CDR3 is TGTGCCAGCAGTCTCTTAGCGGGAGGCACCTACAATGAGCAGTTCTTC. The genes are TRBV28 and TRBJ2-1; 10 bases match TRBD2. This CDR3 region has 16 residues. The junction had 6 bases not matched to a gene; V was cut back by 5 bases and J by 2 bases. Germline V gives CDR1 MDHEN, CDR2 SYDVKM.

V usage is TRBV2 and J usage is TRBJ2-7, with D perhaps TRBD1 (6 bases). V dropped 4 bases and J dropped 3 bases, with 10 bases sitting between them. Germline CDR1 reads SNHLY; CDR2 reads FYNNEI. The CDR3 is 13 amino acids. The CDR3 DNA reads as TGTGCCAGCAGTGTTGACAGGAACTACGAGCAGTACTTC. Its protein is CASSVDRNYEQYF.

The V and J genes are TRBV24-1 and TRBJ1-1; no definite D call. Germline CDR1 and CDR2: KGHDR and SFDVKD. V shed 5 bases and J shed 2 bases, with 17 bases lying between them. CDR3 length equals 16 residues. The DNA of the CDR3 is TGTGCCACCAGTGTTTACCCTTGGACCCCTAACACTGAAGCTTTCTTT. As protein: CATSVYPWTPNTEAFF.

This clonotype has a handful of counts. The gene calls are TRBV28 and TRBJ2-5, with 11 nucleotides matching TRBD2. The junction had 7 bases not matched to a gene; V was cut back by 2 bases and J by 5 bases. Per the germline V gene, CDR1 is MDHEN and CDR2 is SYDVKM. The CDR3 is 16 residues long. The chain's CDR3 is CASSLPLAGGPETQYF. The CDR3 nucleotides are TGTGCCAGCAGTTTACCGCTAGCGGGAGGCCCTGAGACCCAGTACTTC. The full variable domain, rest sourced from reference TRBV28 and TRBJ2-5, is DVKVTQSSRYLVKRTGEKVFLECVQDMDHENMFWYRQDPGLGLRLIYFSYDVKMKEKGDIPEGYSVSREKKERFSLILESASTNQTSMYLCASSLPLAGGPETQYFGPGTRLLVL.

At least ten counts were recorded for this clonotype. The rearrangement joins TRBV5-1 to TRBJ1-1, with D perhaps TRBD1 (5 bases). CDR1 SGHRS and CDR2 YFSETQ come from the germline V gene. This CDR3 has 14 residues. The V gene lost 4 bases and the J gene lost 1 base, with 11 bases spanning the gap. The CDR3 DNA reads TGCGCCAGCAGCCTCAACGGGGCGAACACTGAAGCTTTCTTT. Translated: CASSLNGANTEAFF.

This chain joins TRBV19 and TRBJ2-7; D ambiguous. Germline V gene lookup returns CDR1 LNHDA and CDR2 SQIVND (reference sequence). This CDR3 is 14 amino acids long. V was clipped by 7 bases and J by 1 base, with 14 bases between them. The chain's CDR3 is CASTQYRGSYEQYF. In DNA, the CDR3 is TGTGCCAGTACCCAGTACCGTGGGTCCTACGAGCAGTACTTC.

This clonotype turned up a few times. This chain joins TRBV2 and TRBJ1-1; D ambiguous. The CDR3 totals 14 residues. V lost 6 bases to trimming and J lost 0 bases, with 11 bases between them. The V gene's germline CDR1 is SNHLY and CDR2 FYNNEI. CDR3 nucleotides: TGTGCCAGCAGACCGGACGGCCTGAACACTGAAGCTTTCTTT. Protein: CASRPDGLNTEAFF.

This clonotype was seen a few times. The rearrangement links TRBV7-8 to TRBJ2-1, with D perhaps TRBD2 (6 bases). The ends were cut back, 3 bases at V and 8 bases at J, with 17 bases in the middle. CDR3 length: 15 amino acids. Looked up from germline, CDR1 is SGHVS and CDR2 is FQNEAQ. CDR3 DNA: TGTGCCAGCAGCTTGGGCGGGATCGTTTCGGATGAGCAGTTCTTC. Residues: CASSLGGIVSDEQFF.

This clonotype came up many times. V gene TRBV18 combines with J gene TRBJ1-4, with D perhaps matching TRBD1 (6 bases). CDR1 and CDR2 (germline): KGHSH, LQKENI. V lost 6 bases and J 1 base, leaving 9 bases between the germline ends. The CDR3 length is 14 residues. CDR3 sequence reads: CASSRTETNEKLFF. Written as DNA, the CDR3 is TGTGCCAGCTCGCGGACAGAAACTAATGAAAAACTGTTTTTT.

The CDR3 DNA reads TGTGCCAGCAGCCAAGAGGGGCGGCGAAGCACAGATACGCAGTATTTT. Its protein is CASSQEGRRSTDTQYF. The chain uses TRBV4-2 and TRBJ2-3; D may be TRBD1 (5 bases). Trimming removed 0 bases from V and 0 bases from J, with 10 bases in between. There are 16 residues in the CDR3. Per germline, CDR1 LGHNA and CDR2 YNFKEQ.

This clonotype was observed at least ten times. The chain couples TRBV28 to TRBJ1-1; D unclear. Trimming took off 6 bases at V and 3 bases at J, with 11 bases between the two ends. Looked up from germline, CDR1 is MDHEN and CDR2 is SYDVKM. The length of the CDR3 is 13 residues. This chain's CDR3 is CASSRTKYTEAFF. In nucleotides, the CDR3 is TGTGCCAGCAGCCGAACCAAGTACACTGAAGCTTTCTTT.

The CDR3 region is CASSPRGRESPLHF. CDR3 in DNA: TGTGCCAGCTCACCCAGGGGGCGGGAGTCACCCCTCCACTTT. The gene calls are TRBV18 and TRBJ1-6; 8 positions agree with TRBD1. This CDR3 is 14 amino acids long. Germline trimming cut 3 bases from V and 10 bases from J; bases unmatched to any gene: 5. CDR1 is KGHSH and CDR2 is LQKENI in the germline V gene.

This clonotype has ten or more counts. This chain links TRBV18 with TRBJ2-2, with 8 nucleotides matching TRBD1. The CDR3 is made up of 14 amino acids. CDR1 and CDR2 (germline): KGHSH, LQKENI. Trimming cost V 4 bases and J 7 bases; bases outside gene matches: 5. CDR3 nucleotides: TGTGCCAGCTCACTGGGACAGGCGTACGGGGAGCTGTTTTTT. Translating gives CASSLGQAYGELFF.

The table lists this clonotype with many counts. The chain has TRBV7-2 and TRBJ1-4, with D perhaps TRBD1 (6 bases). Trimming pared 5 bases from V and 8 bases from J, leaving 21 bases between. The germline gives CDR1 SGHTA, CDR2 FQGNSA. The CDR3 runs 16 residues. The CDR3 bases are TGTGCCAGCAGCCTCTACAGGGAAACGGCAAAGGAAAAACTGTTTTTT. It specifies CASSLYRETAKEKLFF.

This clonotype has only a few counts. This sequence joins TRBV19 and TRBJ2-2; the D gene is possibly TRBD2 (6 bases). V shed 1 base and J shed 3 bases, with 9 bases lying between them. The CDR3 spans 15 residues. CDR1 is LNHDA, CDR2 SQIVND, per germline (reference sequence). The CDR3 region is CASSIGLVDTGELFF. The CDR3 DNA reads TGTGCCAGTAGTATAGGACTAGTCGACACCGGGGAGCTGTTTTTT.

The V and J genes are TRBV20-1 and TRBJ2-1, with TRBD1 matching over 7 bases. Gene TRBJ2-4 matches the end of the DNA better, so the J call may be wrong. This CDR3 has 13 residues. CDR1 is DFQATT and CDR2 is SNEGSKA in the germline V gene (reference sequence). CDR3 sequence (DNA): TGCAGTGCGGCCGGGACAGTCCAAAACATTCAGTACTTC. Residues: CSAAGTVQNIQYF.

This clonotype showed up many times. V and J are TRBV28 and TRBJ1-1; 8 bases map to TRBD1. CDR3 length equals 16 residues. CDR1 and CDR2 from the germline V gene are MDHEN and SYDVKM. V shed 2 bases and J 1 base; nucleotides not matched to a gene: 6. DNA of the CDR3: TGTGCCAGCAGTTTACGGACAGGGAAAGCGAACACTGAAGCTTTCTTT. Residues: CASSLRTGKANTEAFF.

The rearrangement uses TRBV6-5 and TRBJ2-1, with 9 positions matching TRBD2. Germline CDR1 and CDR2: MNHEY and SVGAGI. Losses at the gene ends were 0 bases for V and 7 bases for J; bases not matched to a gene: 16. This CDR3 contains 19 residues. In DNA, the CDR3 is TGTGCCAGCAGTTACTCGGGAGTAAGGCAGAGGACTAGCGATAATGAGCAGTTCTTC. It encodes CASSYSGVRQRTSDNEQFF.

Note on this clonotype: A read error may be the cause here, since a much bigger clone is one base away. The V call is TRBV28, the J call TRBJ1-4; tentatively, D is TRBD1 (6 bases). The CDR3 totals 14 residues. Trimming shortened V by 7 bases and J by 10 bases, and 19 bases separated the two germline ends. Germline loops: CDR1 MDHEN, CDR2 SYDVKM. The CDR3 loop reads CASNTETGPVKLFF. The CDR3 DNA is TGTGCCAGCAATACCGAGACAGGCCCGGTAAAACTGTTTTTT. Full variable domain (rest looked up from reference TRBV28 and TRBJ1-4): DVKVTQSSRYLVKRTGEKVFLECVQDMDHENMFWYRQDPGLGLRLIYFSYDVKMKEKGDIPEGYSVSREKKERFSLILESASTNQTSMYLCASNTETGPVKLFFGSGTQLSVL.

In regard to this clonotype: The germline gene is not matched at one end of the junction; a read error may be the cause. The chain uses TRBV10-2 and TRBJ1-2; D might be TRBD1 (5 bases). Germline lookup yields CDR1 WSHSY and CDR2 SAAADI. This CDR3 spans 15 amino acids. CDR3: CARSESGAVGGGYTF. CDR3 DNA sequence: TGCGCCAGGAGTGAGAGTGGGGCCGTCGGGGGTGGCTACACCTTC.

The chain links TRBV5-6 to TRBJ2-7, with 9 bases matching TRBD1. V shed 1 base, J shed 3 bases, and the junction held 5 bases outside the gene matches. Germline V gene sequence: CDR1 SGHDT, CDR2 YYEEEE. CDR3 length: 15 amino acids. CDR3 bases: TGTGCCAGCAGCTTGTTGGGACAGGGTAGCTACGAGCAGTACTTC. This sequence encodes CASSLLGQGSYEQYF.

This clonotype was seen ten or more times. The chain couples TRBV7-2 to TRBJ2-1, with D possibly TRBD2 on 7 matching bases. This CDR3 comprises 18 residues. The germline gives CDR1 SGHTA, CDR2 FQGNSA. Between the trimmed V and J ends, which lost 3 bases and 7 bases, there was a span of 25 bases. CDR3 bases: TGTGCCAGCAGCTTTTTAGGGGGGGGTAGCGTCGGGCCAAATGAGCAGTTCTTC. Translating it yields CASSFLGGGSVGPNEQFF.

In this sample, this clonotype turned up many times. The chain carries TRBV6-1 and TRBJ2-5, with 8 bases fitting TRBD1. Germline V CDR1 and CDR2: MNHNS, SASEGT. The CDR3 is 16 amino acids. V shed 2 bases, J shed 4 bases, and the junction held 9 bases outside the gene matches. The CDR3 sequence is CASSERPRGPRETQYF. DNA for the CDR3: TGTGCCAGCAGTGAACGGCCCAGGGGGCCCCGAGAGACCCAGTACTTC.

Many counts were recorded for this clonotype. The chain is built from TRBV7-2 and TRBJ2-3; maybe TRBD2 (5 bases). CDR3 length: 14 amino acids. CDR1 and CDR2 from the germline V gene are SGHTA and FQGNSA. V was pared by 4 bases and J by 6 bases, with 14 bases between. CDR3 DNA: TGTGCCAGCAGCTCACTCGGGCGGGCCGATACGCAGTATTTT. Protein: CASSSLGRADTQYF.

This clonotype was recorded many times. The chain recombines TRBV6-2 or TRBV6-3 with TRBJ2-5; D ambiguous. The CDR3 runs 12 residues. CDR1 is MNHEY and CDR2 is SVGEGT in the germline V gene. Trimming took 2 bases from V and 4 from J, leaving 5 bases between them. The CDR3 DNA is TGTGCCAGCAGTTACCCAGGAGAGACCCAGTACTTC. The encoded protein is CASSYPGETQYF.

The chain recombines TRBV5-1 with TRBJ2-3; D may be TRBD2 (5 bases). V gave up 4 bases and J gave up 0 bases, with 12 bases separating them. The CDR3 has 15 residues. Germline V lookup: CDR1 SGHRS, CDR2 YFSETQ. CDR3 bases: TGCGCCAGCAGCCCTCTGGACTCTAGCACAGATACGCAGTATTTT. Protein product: CASSPLDSSTDTQYF.